One sample yielded the 20 T cell receptor beta chains listed below, sequenced in a study of TIL therapy for anti-PD-1-resistant metastatic lung cancer. This was the immunoSEQ v3 assay. Sequencing used immunoSEQ multiplex PCR; TCRdb keeps in-frame clones, though not all of them. Of tens of thousands of clones detected, roughly 69% appear once; the ten largest clones hold 6.6%. This sample's time point: pre-treatment sample, taken before nivolumab and TIL therapy. The sample consisted of blood, taken at baseline. All receptors come from a person between 30 and 80 years old with non-small cell lung cancer.

V and J are TRBV5-1 and TRBJ2-7, with a possible D match to TRBD2 (5 bases). The CDR3 runs to 15 residues. Germline CDR1 is SGHRS and CDR2 is YFSETQ. Trimming took 8 bases from V and 4 from J, leaving 22 bases between them. The chain's CDR3 is CARRRTSLPVYEQYF. The DNA of the CDR3 is TGCGCCAGACGCCGGACTTCCTTACCGGTTTACGAGCAGTACTTC.

The V and J genes are TRBV5-5 and TRBJ1-2; D perhaps matches TRBD1 (6 bases). The germline V gene encodes CDR1 SGHKS and CDR2 YYEKEE (reference sequence). The V end was cut by 0 bases, the J end by 7 bases, with 16 bases between. The CDR3 runs to 15 residues. In DNA, the CDR3 is TGTGCCAGCAGCTTGGAGGTCAGGGGTATCGTTGGCTACACCTTC. This codes for CASSLEVRGIVGYTF.

This clone came up a few times. V and J are TRBV6-6 and TRBJ1-2; D call uncertain. CDR1 is MNHNY, CDR2 SVGAGI, per germline (reference sequence). The CDR3 is 14 residues long. The V end lost 6 bases, the J end lost 5 bases, and 16 bases lay between the germline ends. The CDR3 nucleotides are TGTGCCAGCAGGAGTGCCGCTAATATGTATGGCTACACCTTC. Translation gives CASRSAANMYGYTF.

The chain combines TRBV7-8 with TRBJ2-5, with no clear D. Germline CDR1 SGHVS, CDR2 FQNEAQ. This CDR3 is built from 11 residues. The V gene lost 6 bases and the J gene lost 9 bases, with 11 bases spanning the gap. The CDR3 DNA sequence: TGTGCCAGCAGTCAATCCCCATCCCAGTACTTC. It encodes CASSQSPSQYF.

This clone was picked up one time. The rearrangement uses TRBV7-9 and TRBJ2-7, with a weak D call TRBD1 (6 bases). This CDR3 has 12 residues. Trimming stripped 6 bases from V and 4 bases from J, with 10 bases between. CDR1 SEHNR and CDR2 FQNEAQ come from the germline V gene (reference sequence). Here the CDR3 reads CASRGQSYEQYF. CDR3 DNA: TGTGCCAGCAGAGGACAGTCTTACGAGCAGTACTTC.

The chain joins TRBV10-2 to TRBJ1-6; the D gene is possibly TRBD1 (5 bases). Germline CDR1 reads WSHSY; CDR2 reads SAAADI. V was pared by 8 bases and J by 4 bases, with 12 bases between. This CDR3 is built from 14 residues. This CDR3 is CASWGTLYNSPLHF. CDR3 sequence (DNA): TGCGCCAGCTGGGGGACCTTGTATAATTCACCCCTCCACTTT.

In its sample, this clone was seen a few times. The chain is built from TRBV27 and TRBJ1-1; perhaps TRBD1 as D (5 bases). The germline CDR1 and CDR2 sequences are MNHEY and SMNVEV (reference sequence). The CDR3 sequence is 13 residues long. Trimming pared 1 base from V and 8 bases from J, leaving 11 bases between. This CDR3 reads CASSLWVAGEAFF. Here the CDR3 DNA reads TGTGCCAGCAGTTTATGGGTGGCAGGGGAAGCTTTCTTT.

The chain couples TRBV29-1 to TRBJ1-2; D call uncertain. Trimming removed 4 bases from V and 0 bases from J, with 12 bases in between. CDR3 length: 14 amino acids. Germline CDR1 is SQVTM and CDR2 is ANQGSEA. The CDR3 sequence: CSVASTATNYGYTF. CDR3 coding DNA: TGCAGCGTTGCCTCGACTGCAACTAACTATGGCTACACCTTC.

This clone appeared a few times. The chain uses TRBV10-2 and TRBJ1-2; D is perhaps TRBD1 (6 bases). The V end lost 6 bases, the J end lost 6 bases, and 14 bases lay between the germline ends. The CDR3 is 13 residues long. The germline V gene encodes CDR1 WSHSY and CDR2 SAAADI. CDR3 sequence: CASSIGGLNGYTF. CDR3 nucleotide sequence: TGCGCCAGCAGCATCGGGGGGCTCAATGGCTACACCTTC.

V gene TRBV5-8 combines with J gene TRBJ2-3; D is uncertain. The V and J ends lost 4 bases and 2 bases respectively, with 14 bases between them. The CDR3 consists of 15 residues. Germline CDR1 reads SGHTS; CDR2 reads YDEGEE. CDR3 sequence (DNA): TGTGCCAGCAGCCAAGGATTAGGCTACACAGATACGCAGTATTTT. This translates into CASSQGLGYTDTQYF.

The chain has TRBV28 and TRBJ2-1, with D possibly TRBD1 on 6 matching bases. V was shortened by 4 bases and J by 4 bases, with 11 bases between the two germline ends. From germline, CDR1 is MDHEN and CDR2 SYDVKM. CDR3 length: 14 residues. The CDR3 loop reads CASSSQGQYNEQFF. The CDR3 coding sequence is TGTGCCAGCAGTTCGCAAGGACAGTACAATGAGCAGTTCTTC. The full variable domain, rest sourced from reference TRBV28 and TRBJ2-1, is DVKVTQSSRYLVKRTGEKVFLECVQDMDHENMFWYRQDPGLGLRLIYFSYDVKMKEKGDIPEGYSVSREKKERFSLILESASTNQTSMYLCASSSQGQYNEQFFGPGTRLTVL.

This clone has only a few counts. The chain uses TRBV9 and TRBJ1-1; D not resolved. This CDR3 is built from 14 residues. Germline lookup yields CDR1 SGDLS and CDR2 YYNGEE. The V gene lost 4 bases and the J gene lost 1 base, with 11 bases spanning the gap. This CDR3 is CASSRAPGNTEAFF. The CDR3 DNA reads as TGTGCCAGCAGCAGGGCTCCGGGGAACACTGAAGCTTTCTTT.

The chain recombines TRBV4-1 with TRBJ2-5, with D perhaps matching TRBD1 or TRBD2 (6 bases each). Germline V CDR1 and CDR2: MGHRA, YSYEKL. V lost 4 bases and J 1 base, leaving 16 bases between the germline ends. The CDR3 covers 16 residues. CDR3 DNA sequence: TGCGCCAGCAGCCTGAGTCCCGGGGGCTCCCAAGAGACCCAGTACTTC. Protein product: CASSLSPGGSQETQYF.

The V call is TRBV14, the J call TRBJ1-2, with TRBD1 identical over 7 bases. CDR3 length: 14 residues. Trimming at V came to 4 bases and at J to 3 bases, leaving 5 bases not matched to a gene. Germline V gene sequence: CDR1 SGHDN, CDR2 FVKESK. DNA of the CDR3: TGTGCCAGCAGCCTGCTCGACAGGGACTATGGCTACACCTTC. The encoded protein is CASSLLDRDYGYTF.

The V gene is TRBV4-1, the J gene TRBJ1-6; D is ambiguous. The CDR3 has 15 amino acids. Germline loops: CDR1 MGHRA, CDR2 YSYEKL. V lost 4 bases and J 1 base, leaving 8 bases between the germline ends. The CDR3 nucleotides are TGCGCCAGCAGCCCCAGAGGTTCCTATAATTCACCCCTCCACTTT. This gives the protein CASSPRGSYNSPLHF.

V gene TRBV28 combines with J gene TRBJ1-4; D is uncertain. Trimming shortened V by 8 bases and J by 0 bases, and 10 bases separated the two germline ends. Germline V gives CDR1 MDHEN, CDR2 SYDVKM. The CDR3 extends over 14 amino acids. In nucleotides, the CDR3 is TGTGCCAGCGCCCGGGCCCCAACTAATGAAAAACTGTTTTTT. As protein: CASARAPTNEKLFF.

This chain joins TRBV7-3 and TRBJ1-1; the D gene is possibly TRBD1 (6 bases). The CDR3 spans 14 residues. Trimming left V 3 bases short and J 1 base short, with 9 bases between. CDR1 and CDR2 from the germline V gene are SGHTA and FQGTGA. The CDR3 DNA is TGTGCCAGCAGCTTCGGGGGCCCGAACACTGAAGCTTTCTTT. This gives the protein CASSFGGPNTEAFF. Combining the CDR3 with reference TRBV7-3 and TRBJ1-1 gives the whole variable domain GAGVSQTPSNKVTEKGKYVELRCDPISGHTALYWYRQSLGQGPEFLIYFQGTGAADDSGLPNDRFFAVRPEGSVSTLKIQRTERGDSAVYLCASSFGGPNTEAFFGQGTRLTVV.

As DNA, the CDR3 is TGTGCCAGCAGTTATACACCAGGGGGCATTCAGCCCCAGCATTTT. It translates to CASSYTPGGIQPQHF. This sequence joins TRBV6-6 and TRBJ1-5; 8 nucleotides line up with TRBD1. Unmatched junction bases numbered 7, after V lost 3 bases and J lost 6 bases. Germline CDR1 and CDR2: MNHNY and SVGAGI (reference sequence). This CDR3 has 15 residues.

This clone turned up a few times. The chain is built from TRBV19 and TRBJ2-1, with D perhaps matching TRBD2 (6 bases). V was pared by 8 bases and J by 8 bases, with 19 bases between. The CDR3 is made up of 14 amino acids. The V gene's germline CDR1 is LNHDA and CDR2 SQIVND (reference sequence). The CDR3 loop is CASAGPLITDEQFF. For the CDR3, the DNA is TGTGCCAGTGCGGGACCCCTTATCACGGATGAGCAGTTCTTC.

This chain links TRBV4-2 with TRBJ2-3; 12 bases are a match to TRBD2. Trimming at V came to 3 bases and at J to 2 bases, leaving 9 bases not matched to a gene. This CDR3 has 18 residues. CDR1 and CDR2 (germline): LGHNA, YNFKEQ. The CDR3 here is CASSQGTASGRVTDTQYF. The CDR3 DNA reads TGTGCCAGCAGCCAGGGAACCGCTAGCGGGAGGGTCACAGATACGCAGTATTTT.